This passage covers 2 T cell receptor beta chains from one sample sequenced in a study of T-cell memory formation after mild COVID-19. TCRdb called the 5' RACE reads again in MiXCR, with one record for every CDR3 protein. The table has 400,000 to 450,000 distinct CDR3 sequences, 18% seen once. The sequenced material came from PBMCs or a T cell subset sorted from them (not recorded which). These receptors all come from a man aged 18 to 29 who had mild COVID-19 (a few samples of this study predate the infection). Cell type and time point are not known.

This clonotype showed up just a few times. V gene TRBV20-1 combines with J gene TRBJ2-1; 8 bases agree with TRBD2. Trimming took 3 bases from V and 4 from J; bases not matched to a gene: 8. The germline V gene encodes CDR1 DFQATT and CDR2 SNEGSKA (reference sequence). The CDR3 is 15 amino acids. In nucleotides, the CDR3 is TGCAGTGCTAGTGGGTTAGCGGGGAATTACAATGAGCAGTTCTTC. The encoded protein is CSASGLAGNYNEQFF.

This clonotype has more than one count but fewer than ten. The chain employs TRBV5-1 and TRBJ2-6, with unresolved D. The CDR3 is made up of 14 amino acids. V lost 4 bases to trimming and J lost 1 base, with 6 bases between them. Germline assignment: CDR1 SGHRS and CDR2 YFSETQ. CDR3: CASSLESGANVLTF. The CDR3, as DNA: TGCGCCAGCAGCCTGGAATCTGGGGCCAACGTCCTGACTTTC.